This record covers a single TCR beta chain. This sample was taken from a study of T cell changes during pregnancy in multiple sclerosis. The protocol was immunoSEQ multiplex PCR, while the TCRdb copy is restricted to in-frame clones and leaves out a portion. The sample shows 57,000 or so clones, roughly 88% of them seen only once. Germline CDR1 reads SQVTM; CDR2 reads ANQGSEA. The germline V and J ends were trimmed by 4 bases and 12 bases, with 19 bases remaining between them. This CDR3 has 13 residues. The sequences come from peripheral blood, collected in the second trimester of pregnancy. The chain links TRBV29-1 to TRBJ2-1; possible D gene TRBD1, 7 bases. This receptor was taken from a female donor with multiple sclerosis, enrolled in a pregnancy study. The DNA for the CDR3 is TGCAGCGTTGCGGGGACAGCCCCGGAGGGGCAGTTCTTC. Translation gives CSVAGTAPEGQFF.